This TCR beta chain comes out of a study of cytomegalovirus exposure and HLA in healthy donors. Measured with immunoSEQ multiplex PCR; TCRdb has only the in-frame clones, and not every one. In the table there are about 84,000 clones, just over 90% of which are singletons. These donors were members of the approximately 110-subject validation cohort, a group separate from the approximately 670-subject first cohort. The length of the CDR3 is 17 residues. V dropped 3 bases and J dropped 5 bases, with 20 bases sitting between them. Per the germline V gene, CDR1 is KGHSH and CDR2 is LQKENI. The origin of this receptor is a man younger than 45 in good health and CMV-seronegative. The specimen was PBMCs. This rearrangement joins TRBV18 to TRBJ1-5, with a tentative D call TRBD1 (5 bases). CDR3 protein: CASSPSGLTQGYQPQHF. DNA of the CDR3: TGTGCCAGCTCACCCTCCGGTCTGACCCAGGGTTATCAGCCCCAGCATTTT.